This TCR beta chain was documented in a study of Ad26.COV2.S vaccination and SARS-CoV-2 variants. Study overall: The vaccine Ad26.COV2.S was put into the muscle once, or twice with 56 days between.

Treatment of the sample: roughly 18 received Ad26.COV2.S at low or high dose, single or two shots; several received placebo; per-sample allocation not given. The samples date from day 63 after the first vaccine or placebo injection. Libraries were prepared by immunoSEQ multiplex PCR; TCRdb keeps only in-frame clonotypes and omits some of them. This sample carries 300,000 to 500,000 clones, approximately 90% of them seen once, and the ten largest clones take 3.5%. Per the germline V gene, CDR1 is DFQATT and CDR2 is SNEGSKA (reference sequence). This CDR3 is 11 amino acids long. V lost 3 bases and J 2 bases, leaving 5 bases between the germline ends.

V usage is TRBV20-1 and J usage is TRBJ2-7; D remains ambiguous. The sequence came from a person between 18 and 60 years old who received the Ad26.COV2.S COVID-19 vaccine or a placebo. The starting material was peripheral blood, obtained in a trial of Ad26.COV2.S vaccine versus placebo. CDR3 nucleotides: TGCAGTGCTAGTAGGGCCTACGAGCAGTACTTC. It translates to CSASRAYEQYF.